Described below is a single T cell receptor beta chain sequence and its context. The antigen remains unidentified. This entry comes from a study of shared clonotypes between healthy human individuals. Whole-study results and caveats: Among donors, the sharing of clonotypes was expected to be influenced by sequencing depth. Naive subsets generally exceeded memory subsets in estimated richness. Some clonotypes were shared by all four sorted-subset donors, while others were not shared. The non-shared ones had lower generation probabilities than the shared ones.

Some 30,000 T cell genomes (approximately 0.2 ug DNA) went into each sorted-subset replicate. Sequencing was performed with immunoSEQ multiplex PCR; in TCRdb, only in-frame clones are kept and a portion is missing. The sample lists around 1.1 million clones; 75% to 85% were seen once. The TCR was taken from a man between 18 and 29 years old in good health. Some clones in this sample may be carry-over from other donors' samples. Specimen: memory CD4+ T cells from PBMCs. Subset: CD45RA-negative fraction.

The CDR3 sequence: CAISHSSYEQYF. CDR3 nucleotides: TGTGCCATCAGTCACAGCTCCTACGAGCAGTACTTC. The rearrangement uses TRBV10-3 and TRBJ2-5; the D is unclear. The end of the DNA aligns better with TRBJ2-7, so the J call may be wrong. From germline, CDR1 is ENHRY and CDR2 SYGVKD. The CDR3 sequence is 12 residues long.